The 27 T cell receptor beta chains presented below share a single source sample, sequenced in a study of CXCR3-negative and CXCR3-positive naive CD8 T cells. Findings and limits, study-wide: More hydrophobic TRB CDR3s were found in CXCR3-positive naive cells than in CXCR3-negative naive cells.

These receptors lack a known antigen. UMI labels and 5' RACE were used to prepare the TRB cDNA libraries. Following a re-call of the 5' RACE reads, TCRdb has one entry per CDR3 protein and lacks DNA. This table lists around 84,000 distinct CDR3 sequences. The sequencing sample was made of naive CXCR3+ CD8+ T cells from blood. Stated subset: CD45RO-CCR7+CD27+CD95- naive CD8+ T cells expressing CXCR3 (TNR3+). These receptors originate from a human donor in good health. Some clones in this sample may be carry-over from other donors' samples.

The chain joins TRBV5-1 to TRBJ2-7; TCRdb lists TRBD1, though no DNA is available to test this call. Per germline, CDR1 SGHRS and CDR2 YFSETQ. The CDR3 covers 17 residues. The CDR3: CASTERNPGFGSHEQYF. Based on the CDR3 plus reference TRBV5-1 and TRBJ2-7, the full variable domain is KAGVTQTPRYLIKTRGQQVTLSCSPISGHRSVSWYQQTPGQGLQFLFEYFSETQRNKGNFPGRFSGRQFSNSRSEMNVSTLELGDSALYLCASTERNPGFGSHEQYFGPGTRLTVT.

CDR3 loop: CASSQGGENIQYF. The gene calls are TRBV5-6 and TRBJ2-4; TCRdb picks TRBD1, but there is no DNA to check that call. The CDR3 is 13 amino acids. CDR1 SGHDT and CDR2 YYEEEE come from the germline V gene.

V and J are TRBV4-1 and TRBJ2-7; TCRdb names TRBD1, which stays unverified in the absence of DNA. Germline lookup yields CDR1 MGHRA and CDR2 YSYEKL. This CDR3 has 13 amino acids. The CDR3 sequence is CASSQATGTEQYF.

The rearrangement joins TRBV29-1 to TRBJ2-2. The germline V gene encodes CDR1 SQVTM and CDR2 ANQGSEA. The CDR3 length is 12 residues. The CDR3 reads CSVEDLSGELFF.

The chain joins TRBV29-1 to TRBJ2-1; TCRdb outputs TRBD2, but without DNA this stays unchecked. In germline, CDR1 is SQVTM, CDR2 ANQGSEA. This CDR3 region has 12 residues. The CDR3 loop is CSVGGTFNEQFF.

This clonotype is called medium-sized based on its frequency. The chain couples TRBV6-4 to TRBJ2-1; the TCRdb call, TRBD2, lacks DNA for checking. The CDR3 contains 13 residues. CDR1 MRHNA and CDR2 SNTAGT come from the germline V gene. CDR3 sequence reads: CASSGGAHNEQFF.

V is TRBV18 and J is TRBJ2-1. The CDR3 has 11 residues. Germline V gene lookup returns CDR1 KGHSH and CDR2 LQKENI. The CDR3 reads CASSPDGEQFF.

This CDR3 is CSVEYRGQGDYEQYF. The chain uses TRBV29-1 and TRBJ2-7; no DNA is available, so the TRBD1 call from TCRdb remains unchecked. CDR1 and CDR2 (germline): SQVTM, ANQGSEA. This CDR3 has 15 amino acids.

The chain combines TRBV7-9 with TRBJ1-5. This CDR3 is built from 13 residues. Germline V lookup: CDR1 SEHNR, CDR2 FQNEAQ (reference sequence). The CDR3 sequence: CASSPGSNQPQHF.

The chain carries TRBV7-6 and TRBJ2-1; no DNA is available, so the TRBD2 call from TCRdb remains unchecked. This CDR3 is 17 amino acids long. CDR1 is SGHVS and CDR2 is FNYEAQ in the germline V gene. CDR3: CASSLPELAGVGNEQFF.

The chain is built from TRBV4-3 and TRBJ2-4; with no DNA, the TCRdb D assignment of TRBD1 cannot be verified. From germline, CDR1 is LGHNA and CDR2 YSLEER. The CDR3 has 17 amino acids. CDR3 protein: CASSQDPPRQGRNIQYF.

J is TRBJ2-1 and V is TRBV7-3; the TCRdb call, TRBD1, lacks DNA for checking. This CDR3 is built from 16 residues. The germline gives CDR1 SGHTA, CDR2 FQGTGA. CDR3 amino acids: CASSPVLSPGHNEQFF.

The chain carries TRBV4-3 and TRBJ2-7; no DNA is available, so the TRBD1 call from TCRdb remains unchecked. CDR3 length equals 16 residues. Germline V lookup: CDR1 LGHNA, CDR2 YSLEER. CDR3 sequence reads: CASSQDYPLQGYEQYF.

The chain uses TRBV12-3 or TRBV12-4 and TRBJ2-7; there is no DNA to check the TCRdb D call of TRBD1. The CDR3 contains 15 residues. CDR3 sequence: CASSPEGDSSYEQYF.

The J gene is TRBJ2-7, the V gene TRBV6-2 or TRBV6-3; TCRdb names TRBD1, which stays unverified in the absence of DNA. The CDR3 has 16 residues. Germline CDR1 reads MNHEY; CDR2 reads SVGEGT. CDR3 in amino acids: CASSYRHGQGQYEQYF.

This rearrangement joins TRBV15 to TRBJ2-3. CDR1 is LNHNV and CDR2 is YYDKDF in the germline V gene (reference sequence). This CDR3 contains 14 residues. The CDR3 loop is CATSRAGSTDTQYF.

The CDR3 here is CASSFSAGASYNGQFF. This sequence joins TRBV5-1 and TRBJ2-1. This CDR3 spans 16 amino acids. From germline, CDR1 is SGHRS and CDR2 YFSETQ.

The rearrangement joins TRBV27 to TRBJ2-7. CDR1 and CDR2 (germline): MNHEY, SMNVEV (reference sequence). The CDR3 extends over 12 amino acids. CDR3 amino acids: CASSFLGYEQYF.

CDR3 in amino acids: CASKHTTGTANTEAFF. The chain couples TRBV5-5 to TRBJ1-1; the D gene TCRdb calls, TRBD1, cannot be checked with no DNA. The length of the CDR3 is 16 residues. CDR1 and CDR2 from the germline V gene are SGHKS and YYEKEE (reference sequence).

This chain links TRBV15 with TRBJ1-5. Germline V CDR1 and CDR2: LNHNV, YYDKDF (reference sequence). The CDR3 loop spans 16 amino acids. The CDR3 region is CATSIKTGREGLAQHF.

CDR3 sequence: CASRITDTQYF. The chain joins TRBV27 to TRBJ2-3. The CDR3 loop spans 11 amino acids. The germline gives CDR1 MNHEY, CDR2 SMNVEV (reference sequence).

The chain recombines TRBV20-1 with TRBJ1-1. CDR1 and CDR2 (germline): DFQATT, SNEGSKA (reference sequence). The CDR3 spans 13 residues. The CDR3: CSARSQGNTEAFF.

The chain uses TRBV25-1 and TRBJ2-2. The germline CDR1 and CDR2 sequences are MGHDK and SYGVNS. This CDR3 is 14 amino acids long. The CDR3 sequence: CASPSRKGTGELFF.

The chain's CDR3 is CASSFSHEQYF. The chain links TRBV28 to TRBJ2-7. The CDR3 length is 11 residues. CDR1 is MDHEN and CDR2 is SYDVKM in the germline V gene.

The V and J genes are TRBV7-3 and TRBJ1-6; TCRdb outputs TRBD1, but without DNA this stays unchecked. Germline V gene lookup returns CDR1 SGHTA and CDR2 FQGTGA. There are 14 residues in the CDR3. The CDR3 region is CASSLTGLYSPLHF.

J is TRBJ2-7 and V is TRBV4-1. This CDR3 region has 13 residues. Per germline, CDR1 MGHRA and CDR2 YSYEKL. CDR3 amino acids: CASSQVNSYEQYF.

This rearrangement joins TRBV3-1 to TRBJ1-5. Germline lookup yields CDR1 LGHDT and CDR2 YNNKEL (reference sequence). The CDR3 is made up of 14 amino acids. CDR3 sequence: CASSPEGLNQPQHF.